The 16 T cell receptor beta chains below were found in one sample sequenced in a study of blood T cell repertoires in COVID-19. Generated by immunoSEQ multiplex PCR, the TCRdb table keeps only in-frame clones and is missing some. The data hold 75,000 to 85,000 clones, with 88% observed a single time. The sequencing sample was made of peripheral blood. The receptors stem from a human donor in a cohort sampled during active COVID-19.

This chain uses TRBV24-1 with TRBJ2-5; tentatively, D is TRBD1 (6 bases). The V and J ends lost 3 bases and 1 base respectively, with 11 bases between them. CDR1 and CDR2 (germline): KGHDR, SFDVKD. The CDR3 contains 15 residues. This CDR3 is CATSDITGFQETQYF. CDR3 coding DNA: TGTGCCACCAGTGATATAACAGGGTTCCAAGAGACCCAGTACTTC.

CDR3 nucleotides: TGTGCCAGCAGCTTAGACGCCGGGAACCCCTACGAGCAGTACTTC. Residues: CASSLDAGNPYEQYF. This chain links TRBV11-2 with TRBJ2-7, with a weak D call TRBD2 (5 bases). The CDR3 runs 15 residues. Germline V lookup: CDR1 SGHAT, CDR2 FQNNGV. Trimming pared 0 bases from V and 2 bases from J, leaving 11 bases between. The variable domain in full, with the rest retrieved from reference TRBV11-2 and TRBJ2-7, is EAGVAQSPRYKIIEKRQSVAFWCNPISGHATLYWYQQILGQGPKLLIQFQNNGVVDDSQLPKDRFSAERLKGVDSTLKIQPAKLEDSAVYLCASSLDAGNPYEQYFGPGTRLTVT.

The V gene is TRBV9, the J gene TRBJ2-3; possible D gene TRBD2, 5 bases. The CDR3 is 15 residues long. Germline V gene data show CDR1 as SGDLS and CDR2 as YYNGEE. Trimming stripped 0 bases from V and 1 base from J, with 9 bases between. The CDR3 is CASSVEASRTDTQYF. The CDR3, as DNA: TGTGCCAGCAGCGTAGAGGCTAGCCGCACAGATACGCAGTATTTT.

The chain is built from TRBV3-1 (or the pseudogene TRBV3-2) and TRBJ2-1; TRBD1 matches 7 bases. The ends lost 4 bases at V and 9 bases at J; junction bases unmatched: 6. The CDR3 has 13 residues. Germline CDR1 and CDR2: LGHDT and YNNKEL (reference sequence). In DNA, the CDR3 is TGTGCCAGCAGCCGAGAAGGGGGCGGTGAGCAGTTCTTC. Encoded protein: CASSREGGGEQFF.

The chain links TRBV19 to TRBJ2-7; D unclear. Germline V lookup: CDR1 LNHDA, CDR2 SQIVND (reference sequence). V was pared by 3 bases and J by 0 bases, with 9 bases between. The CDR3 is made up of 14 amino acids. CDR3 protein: CASSIGRNSYEQYF. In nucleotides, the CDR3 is TGTGCCAGTAGTATTGGCAGGAACTCCTACGAGCAGTACTTC.

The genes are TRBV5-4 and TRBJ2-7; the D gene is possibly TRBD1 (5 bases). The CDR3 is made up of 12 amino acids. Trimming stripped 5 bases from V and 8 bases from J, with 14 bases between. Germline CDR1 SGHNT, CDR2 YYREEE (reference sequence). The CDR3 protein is CASSSQGMQQYF. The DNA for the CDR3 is TGTGCCAGCAGTTCTCAGGGAATGCAGCAGTACTTC. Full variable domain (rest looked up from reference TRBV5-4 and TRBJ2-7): ETGVTQSPTHLIKTRGQQVTLRCSSQSGHNTVSWYQQALGQGPQFIFQYYREEENGRGNFPPRFSGLQFPNYSSELNVNALELDDSALYLCASSSQGMQQYFGPGTRLTVT.

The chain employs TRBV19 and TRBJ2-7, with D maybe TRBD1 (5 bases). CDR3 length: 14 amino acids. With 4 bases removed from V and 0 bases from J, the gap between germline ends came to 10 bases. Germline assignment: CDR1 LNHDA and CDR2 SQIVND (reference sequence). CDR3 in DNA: TGTGCCAGTAGTAATAGACAGCGCTCCTACGAGCAGTACTTC. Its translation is CASSNRQRSYEQYF.

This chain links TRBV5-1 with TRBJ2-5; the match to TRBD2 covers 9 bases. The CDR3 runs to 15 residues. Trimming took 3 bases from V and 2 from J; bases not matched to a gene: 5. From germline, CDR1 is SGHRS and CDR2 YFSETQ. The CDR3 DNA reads TGCGCCAGCAGCTCGAATCTAGCGGGGCAAGAGACCCAGTACTTC. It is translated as CASSSNLAGQETQYF.

The DNA for the CDR3 is TGTGCCAGCAGCCGGACTAGCGGGGAAACCAAAAACATTCAGTACTTC. This gives the protein CASSRTSGETKNIQYF. The chain links TRBV7-2 to TRBJ2-4, with 12 nucleotides matching TRBD2. This CDR3 region has 16 residues. CDR1 is SGHTA, CDR2 FQGNSA, per germline. The V and J ends lost 5 bases and 2 bases, in that order; junction bases with no gene match: 4.

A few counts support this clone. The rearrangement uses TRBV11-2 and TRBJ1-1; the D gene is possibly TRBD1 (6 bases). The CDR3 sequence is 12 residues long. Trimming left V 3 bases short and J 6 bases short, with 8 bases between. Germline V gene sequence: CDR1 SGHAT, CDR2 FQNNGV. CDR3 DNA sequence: TGTGCCAGCAGCTTGACAGGATCTGAAGCTTTCTTT. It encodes CASSLTGSEAFF.

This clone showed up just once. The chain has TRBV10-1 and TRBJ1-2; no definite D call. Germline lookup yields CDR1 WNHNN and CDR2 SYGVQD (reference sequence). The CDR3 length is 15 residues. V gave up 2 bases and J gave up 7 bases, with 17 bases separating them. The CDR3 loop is CASSEMWELGCGYTF. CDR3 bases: TGCGCCAGCAGTGAGATGTGGGAACTAGGCTGTGGCTACACCTTC.

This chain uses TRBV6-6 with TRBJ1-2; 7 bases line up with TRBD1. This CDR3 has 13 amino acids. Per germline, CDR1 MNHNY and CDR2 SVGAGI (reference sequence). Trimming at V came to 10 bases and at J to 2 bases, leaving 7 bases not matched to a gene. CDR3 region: CATRTGSNYGYTF. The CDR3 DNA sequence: TGTGCCACCCGGACAGGATCAAACTATGGCTACACCTTC.

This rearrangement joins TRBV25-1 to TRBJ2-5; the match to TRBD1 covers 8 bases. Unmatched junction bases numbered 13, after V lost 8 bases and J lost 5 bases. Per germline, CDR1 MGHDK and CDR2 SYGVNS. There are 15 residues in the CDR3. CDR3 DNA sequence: TGTGCCAGCTCCACCCCAGGGGGCAGGGAGGAGACCCAGTACTTC. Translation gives CASSTPGGREETQYF.

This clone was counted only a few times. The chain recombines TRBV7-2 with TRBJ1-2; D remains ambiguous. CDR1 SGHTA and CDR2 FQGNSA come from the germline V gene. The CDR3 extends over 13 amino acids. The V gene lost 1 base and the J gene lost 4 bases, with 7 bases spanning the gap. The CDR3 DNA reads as TGTGCCAGCAGCTTAGGGCAGATCTATGGCTACACCTTC. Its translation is CASSLGQIYGYTF.

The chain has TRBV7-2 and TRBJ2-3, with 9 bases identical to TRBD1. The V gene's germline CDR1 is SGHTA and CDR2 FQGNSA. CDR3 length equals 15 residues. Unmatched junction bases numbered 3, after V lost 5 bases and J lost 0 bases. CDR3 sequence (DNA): TGTGCCAGCAGCCTGGGACAGGGAAGCACAGATACGCAGTATTTT. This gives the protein CASSLGQGSTDTQYF.

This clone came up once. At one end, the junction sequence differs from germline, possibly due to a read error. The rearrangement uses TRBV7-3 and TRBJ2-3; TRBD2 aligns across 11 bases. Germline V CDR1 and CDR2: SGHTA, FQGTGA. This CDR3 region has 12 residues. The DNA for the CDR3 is TGTGCCAGCAGCTTAGCGGGACTAGCGGTTCATTTT. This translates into CASSLAGLAVHF.